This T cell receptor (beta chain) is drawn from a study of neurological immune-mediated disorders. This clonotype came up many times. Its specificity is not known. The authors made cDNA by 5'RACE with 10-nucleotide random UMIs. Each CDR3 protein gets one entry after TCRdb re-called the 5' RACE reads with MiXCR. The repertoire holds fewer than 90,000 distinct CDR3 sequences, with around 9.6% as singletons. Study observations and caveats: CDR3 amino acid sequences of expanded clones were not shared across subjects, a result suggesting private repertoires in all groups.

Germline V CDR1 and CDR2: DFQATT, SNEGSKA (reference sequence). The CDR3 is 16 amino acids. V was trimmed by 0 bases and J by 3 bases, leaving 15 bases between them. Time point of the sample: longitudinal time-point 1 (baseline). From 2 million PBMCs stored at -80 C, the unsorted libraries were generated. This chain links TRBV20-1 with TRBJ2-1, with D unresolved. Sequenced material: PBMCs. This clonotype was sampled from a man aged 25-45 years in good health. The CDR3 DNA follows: TGCAGTGCTAGAGATAAAAGGCCAGGAGTCTACAATGAGCAGTTCTTC. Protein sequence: CSARDKRPGVYNEQFF.